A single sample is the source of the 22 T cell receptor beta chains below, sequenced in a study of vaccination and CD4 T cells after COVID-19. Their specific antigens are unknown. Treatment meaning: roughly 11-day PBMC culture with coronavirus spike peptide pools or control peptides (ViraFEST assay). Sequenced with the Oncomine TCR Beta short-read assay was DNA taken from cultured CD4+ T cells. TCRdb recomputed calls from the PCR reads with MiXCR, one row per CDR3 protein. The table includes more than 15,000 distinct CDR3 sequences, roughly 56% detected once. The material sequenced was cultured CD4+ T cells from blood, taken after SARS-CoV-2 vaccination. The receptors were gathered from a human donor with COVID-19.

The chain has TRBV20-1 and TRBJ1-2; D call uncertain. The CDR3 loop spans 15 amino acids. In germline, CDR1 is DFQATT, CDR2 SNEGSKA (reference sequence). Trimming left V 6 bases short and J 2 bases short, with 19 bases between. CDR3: CSARGWAEKNYGYTF. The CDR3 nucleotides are TGCAGTGCCCGGGGTTGGGCCGAAAAAAACTATGGCTACACCTTC.

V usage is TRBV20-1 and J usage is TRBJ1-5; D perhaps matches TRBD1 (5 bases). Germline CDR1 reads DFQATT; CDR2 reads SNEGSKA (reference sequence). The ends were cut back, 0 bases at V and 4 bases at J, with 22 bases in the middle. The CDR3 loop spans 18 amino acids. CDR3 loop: CSARELTLGPWGNQPQHF. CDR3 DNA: TGCAGTGCTAGAGAACTTACCTTGGGACCTTGGGGTAATCAGCCCCAGCATTTT.

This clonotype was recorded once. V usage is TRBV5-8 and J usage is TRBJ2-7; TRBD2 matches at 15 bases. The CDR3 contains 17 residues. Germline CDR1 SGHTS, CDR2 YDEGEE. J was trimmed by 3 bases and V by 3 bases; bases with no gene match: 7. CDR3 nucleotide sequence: TGTGCCAGCAGCTCCGGACTAGCGGGGGGGTTCCTCTACGAGCAGTACTTC. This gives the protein CASSSGLAGGFLYEQYF.

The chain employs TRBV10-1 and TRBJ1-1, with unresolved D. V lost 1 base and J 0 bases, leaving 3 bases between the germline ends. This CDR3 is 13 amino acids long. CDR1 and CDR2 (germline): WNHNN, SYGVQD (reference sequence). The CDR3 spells CASSELVNTEAFF. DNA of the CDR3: TGCGCCAGCAGTGAGTTAGTGAACACTGAAGCTTTCTTT.

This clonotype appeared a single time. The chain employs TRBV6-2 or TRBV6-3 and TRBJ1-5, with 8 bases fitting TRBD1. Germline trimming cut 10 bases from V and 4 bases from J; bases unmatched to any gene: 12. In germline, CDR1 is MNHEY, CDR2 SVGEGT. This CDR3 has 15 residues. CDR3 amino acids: CATTSGGKGNQPQHF. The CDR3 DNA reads TGTGCCACCACTTCAGGGGGCAAGGGGAATCAGCCCCAGCATTTT.

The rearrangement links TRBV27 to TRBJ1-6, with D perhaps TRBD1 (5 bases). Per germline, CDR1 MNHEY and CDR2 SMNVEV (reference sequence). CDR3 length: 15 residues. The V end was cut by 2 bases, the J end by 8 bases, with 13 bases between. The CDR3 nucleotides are TGTGCCAGCAGTTTAAGGGGTATTGAGGATTCACCCCTCCACTTT. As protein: CASSLRGIEDSPLHF.

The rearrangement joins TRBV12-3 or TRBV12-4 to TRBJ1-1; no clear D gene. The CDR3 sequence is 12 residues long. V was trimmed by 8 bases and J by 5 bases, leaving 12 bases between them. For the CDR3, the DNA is TGTGCCAGCGAGGGAGTTGGAACTGAAGCTTTCTTT. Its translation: CASEGVGTEAFF.

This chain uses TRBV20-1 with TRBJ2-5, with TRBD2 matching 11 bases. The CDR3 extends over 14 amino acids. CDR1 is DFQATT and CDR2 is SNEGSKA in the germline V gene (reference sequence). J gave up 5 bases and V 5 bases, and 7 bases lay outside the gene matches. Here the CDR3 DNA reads TGCAGTGCTCCCCTAGCGGGGGGAGGGGAGACCCAGTACTTC. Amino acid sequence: CSAPLAGGGETQYF.

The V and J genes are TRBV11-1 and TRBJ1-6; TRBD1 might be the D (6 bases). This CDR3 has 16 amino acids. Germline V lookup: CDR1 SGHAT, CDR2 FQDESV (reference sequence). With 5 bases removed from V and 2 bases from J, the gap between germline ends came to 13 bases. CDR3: CASSPATGTYNSPLHF. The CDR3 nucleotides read TGTGCCAGCAGCCCGGCAACAGGGACCTATAATTCACCCCTCCACTTT.

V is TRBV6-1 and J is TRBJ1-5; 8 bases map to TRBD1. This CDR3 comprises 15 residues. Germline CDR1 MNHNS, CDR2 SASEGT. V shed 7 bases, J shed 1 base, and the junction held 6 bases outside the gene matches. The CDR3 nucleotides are TGTGCCAGCAAAGGACAGGGCGGAAGCAATCAGCCCCAGCATTTT. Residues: CASKGQGGSNQPQHF.

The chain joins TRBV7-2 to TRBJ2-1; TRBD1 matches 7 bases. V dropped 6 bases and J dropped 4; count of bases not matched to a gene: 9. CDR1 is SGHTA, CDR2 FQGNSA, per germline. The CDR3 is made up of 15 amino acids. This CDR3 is CASSQDRDLYNEQFF. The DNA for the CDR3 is TGTGCCAGCAGTCAAGACAGGGACCTTTACAATGAGCAGTTCTTC.

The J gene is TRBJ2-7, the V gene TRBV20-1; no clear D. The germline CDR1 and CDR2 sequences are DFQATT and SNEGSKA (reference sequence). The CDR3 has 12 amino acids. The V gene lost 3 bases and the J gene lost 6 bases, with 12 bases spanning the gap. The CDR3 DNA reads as TGCAGTGCTAGTGGCAGGAAATTCGAGCAGTACTTC. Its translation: CSASGRKFEQYF.

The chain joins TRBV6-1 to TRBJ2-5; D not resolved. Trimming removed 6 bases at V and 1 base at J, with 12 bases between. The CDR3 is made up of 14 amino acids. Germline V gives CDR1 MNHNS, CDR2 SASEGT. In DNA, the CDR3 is TGTGCCAGCAGACTCTTGACACCCCAAGAGACCCAGTACTTC. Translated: CASRLLTPQETQYF.

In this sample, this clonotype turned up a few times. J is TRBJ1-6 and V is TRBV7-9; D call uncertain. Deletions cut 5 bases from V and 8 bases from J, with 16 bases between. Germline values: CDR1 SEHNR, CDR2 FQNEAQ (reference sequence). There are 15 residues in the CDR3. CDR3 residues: CASSPAGNSYSPLHF. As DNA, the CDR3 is TGTGCCAGCAGCCCAGCCGGGAACAGCTATTCACCCCTCCACTTT.

The CDR3 reads CASSRTLIQETQYF. In DNA form, the CDR3 reads TGTGCCAGCTCCCGGACATTAATACAAGAGACCCAGTACTTC. The chain carries TRBV12-3 or TRBV12-4 and TRBJ2-5; a weak D match, TRBD1 (5 bases). CDR3 length: 14 amino acids. Trimming took off 8 bases at V and 2 bases at J, with 15 bases between the two ends.

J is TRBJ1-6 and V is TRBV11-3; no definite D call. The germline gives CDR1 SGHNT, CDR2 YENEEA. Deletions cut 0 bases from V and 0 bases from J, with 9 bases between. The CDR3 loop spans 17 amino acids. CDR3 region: CASSLEALGSYNSPLHF. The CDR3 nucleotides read TGTGCCAGCAGCTTAGAGGCGCTGGGCTCCTATAATTCACCCCTCCACTTT.

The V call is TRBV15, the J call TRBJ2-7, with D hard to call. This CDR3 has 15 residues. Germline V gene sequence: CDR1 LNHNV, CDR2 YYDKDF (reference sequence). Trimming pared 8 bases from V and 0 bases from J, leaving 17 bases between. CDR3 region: CATRIKTASSYEQYF. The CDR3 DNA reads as TGTGCCACCCGGATCAAAACAGCAAGCTCCTACGAGCAGTACTTC. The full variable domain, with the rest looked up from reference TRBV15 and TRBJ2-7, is DAMVIQNPRYQVTQFGKPVTLSCSQTLNHNVMYWYQQKSSQAPKLLFHYYDKDFNNEADTPDNFQSRRPNTSFCFLDIRSPGLGDTAMYLCATRIKTASSYEQYFGPGTRLTVT.

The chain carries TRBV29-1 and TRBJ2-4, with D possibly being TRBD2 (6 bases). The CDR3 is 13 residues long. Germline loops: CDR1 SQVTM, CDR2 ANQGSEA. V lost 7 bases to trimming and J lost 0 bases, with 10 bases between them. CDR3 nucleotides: TGCAGCGGCCTCGGGGGAGCCAAAAACATTCAGTACTTC. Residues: CSGLGGAKNIQYF.

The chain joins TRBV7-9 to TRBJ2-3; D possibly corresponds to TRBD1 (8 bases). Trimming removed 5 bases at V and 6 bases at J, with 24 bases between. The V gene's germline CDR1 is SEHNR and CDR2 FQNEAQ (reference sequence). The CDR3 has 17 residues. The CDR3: CASSPPGGNRGLDTQYF. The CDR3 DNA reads TGTGCCAGCAGCCCCCCGGGGGGTAACAGGGGGTTGGATACGCAGTATTTT.

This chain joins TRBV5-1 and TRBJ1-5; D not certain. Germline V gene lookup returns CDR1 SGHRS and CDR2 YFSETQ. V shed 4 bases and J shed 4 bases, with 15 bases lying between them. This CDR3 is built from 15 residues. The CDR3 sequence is CASSPGGGQNQPQHF. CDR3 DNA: TGCGCCAGCAGCCCTGGTGGAGGGCAGAATCAGCCCCAGCATTTT.

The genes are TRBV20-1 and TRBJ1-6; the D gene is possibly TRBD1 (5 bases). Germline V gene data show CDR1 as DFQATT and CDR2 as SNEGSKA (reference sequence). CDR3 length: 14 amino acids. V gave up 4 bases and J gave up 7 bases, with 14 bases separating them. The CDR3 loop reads CSAKTGGINSPLHF. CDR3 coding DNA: TGCAGTGCTAAAACTGGGGGTATCAATTCACCCCTCCACTTT.

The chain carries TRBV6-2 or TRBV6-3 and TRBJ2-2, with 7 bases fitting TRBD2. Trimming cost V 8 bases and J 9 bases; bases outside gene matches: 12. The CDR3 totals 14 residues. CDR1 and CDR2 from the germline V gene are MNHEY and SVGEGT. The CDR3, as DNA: TGTGCCAGCTATTCGGGGGGTCCGGAGCGGGAGCTGTTTTTT. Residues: CASYSGGPERELFF.